This entry describes one TCR beta chain. The antigen is not known. The record originates from a study of cytomegalovirus exposure and HLA in healthy donors. General study points: A reported reduction in N-insertions relative to the roughly 610-donor mean was seen in an Asian-associated ancestry cluster in a later analysis.

Germline CDR1 and CDR2: MNHEY and SMNVEV (reference sequence). V lost 7 bases and J lost 3, with 16 bases in between. The CDR3 is made up of 14 amino acids. PCR involved 60 Vbeta and 13 Jbeta primers. Libraries were prepared by immunoSEQ multiplex PCR; TCRdb keeps only in-frame clonotypes and omits some of them. The sample contains under 55,000 clones, approximately 70% of which appear only once. The origin of this receptor is a man younger than 30 in good health and CMV-seronegative. V usage is TRBV27 and J usage is TRBJ2-7, with D unresolved. Sequencing was performed on PBMCs. In nucleotides, the CDR3 is TGTGCCAGCAAGCCACATGTGGCAGGCTACGAGCAGTACTTC. It is translated as CASKPHVAGYEQYF.